This passage covers 21 T cell receptor beta chains from one sample sequenced in a study of cytomegalovirus exposure and HLA in healthy donors. Researchers ran the PCR with 60 Vbeta and 13 Jbeta primers. Libraries were prepared by immunoSEQ multiplex PCR; TCRdb keeps only in-frame clonotypes and omits some of them. This table has 150,000 to 200,000 clones, about 86% appearing once. The sample comprised PBMCs. Source of these receptors: a man between 40 and 49 years old in good health and CMV-seropositive.

This chain connects TRBV5-5 to TRBJ1-2, with D perhaps matching TRBD1 (6 bases). The germline V and J ends were trimmed by 1 base and 7 bases, with 11 bases remaining between them. Germline V gene data show CDR1 as SGHKS and CDR2 as YYEKEE (reference sequence). The CDR3 runs to 13 residues. The CDR3 sequence: CASSLTGTIGYTF. DNA of the CDR3: TGTGCCAGCAGCTTGACAGGGACCATTGGCTACACCTTC.

This clone was detected only a few times. The chain uses TRBV6-5 and TRBJ2-7; 9 bases fit TRBD1. Germline V gene data show CDR1 as MNHEY and CDR2 as SVGAGI. V lost 0 bases and J lost 4; bases outside the gene matches: 4. The CDR3 is 15 residues long. The CDR3 DNA sequence: TGTGCCAGCAGTTACTCAACAGGGGGCTGGTACGAGCAGTACTTC. Protein product: CASSYSTGGWYEQYF.

This clone was found a few times. J is TRBJ2-1 and V is TRBV9; 12 bases match TRBD2. CDR1 is SGDLS and CDR2 is YYNGEE in the germline V gene. CDR3 length equals 16 residues. The V gene end was trimmed by 1 base and the J gene end by 5 bases; junction bases not matched to a gene: 4. The CDR3 DNA sequence: TGTGCCAGCAGCGTACTAGCGGGAGGGGGCCACAATGAGCAGTTCTTC. Amino acid sequence: CASSVLAGGGHNEQFF.

The gene calls are TRBV7-6 and TRBJ1-1; 8 bases line up with TRBD1. J gave up 4 bases and V 1 base, and 8 bases lay outside the gene matches. Germline V CDR1 and CDR2: SGHVS, FNYEAQ. There are 16 residues in the CDR3. The CDR3 spells CASSLGQGPLSTEAFF. Here the CDR3 DNA reads TGTGCCAGCAGCTTAGGACAGGGGCCCCTGAGCACTGAAGCTTTCTTT.

The chain carries TRBV29-1 and TRBJ2-7, with D possibly TRBD2 on 5 matching bases. The CDR3 is 13 amino acids. Trimming took 4 bases from V and 0 from J, leaving 10 bases between them. Germline V CDR1 and CDR2: SQVTM, ANQGSEA. CDR3 sequence reads: CSVVRTSSYEQYF. In nucleotides, the CDR3 is TGCAGCGTTGTAAGAACTAGCTCCTACGAGCAGTACTTC.

The V gene is TRBV4-2, the J gene TRBJ2-7; 9 bases align to TRBD1. Germline V gene lookup returns CDR1 LGHNA and CDR2 YNFKEQ. The junction had 5 bases not matched to a gene; V was cut back by 5 bases and J by 3 bases. The CDR3 contains 14 residues. In DNA form, the CDR3 reads TGTGCCAGCAGCATTACAGGGGGCATCTACGAGCAGTACTTC. Its translation: CASSITGGIYEQYF.

This sequence joins TRBV5-1 and TRBJ2-1, with 7 bases matching TRBD2. V gave up 2 bases and J gave up 3 bases; unmatched junction bases: 11. CDR1 is SGHRS, CDR2 YFSETQ, per germline. This CDR3 spans 17 amino acids. This CDR3 is CASSFLGGLAGYNEQFF. CDR3 sequence (DNA): TGCGCCAGCAGCTTTTTAGGTGGGTTAGCGGGCTACAATGAGCAGTTCTTC.

V gene TRBV9 combines with J gene TRBJ2-7, with 11 bases that match TRBD2. V was pared by 2 bases and J by 5 bases, with 3 bases of the junction left unmatched. CDR1 and CDR2 from the germline V gene are SGDLS and YYNGEE. This CDR3 spans 14 amino acids. CDR3 DNA: TGTGCCAGCAGCGTTAGCGGGAGGGCCCACGAGCAGTACTTC. Translating it yields CASSVSGRAHEQYF.

This rearrangement joins TRBV5-1 to TRBJ2-7, with 8 bases aligning to TRBD2. The V segment lost 0 bases and the J segment 6 bases; nucleotides outside the gene matches: 11. Germline V gene sequence: CDR1 SGHRS, CDR2 YFSETQ. The CDR3 length is 16 residues. The CDR3 sequence is CASSLEVGGRYGEQYF. The CDR3 DNA follows: TGCGCCAGCAGCTTGGAGGTTGGCGGGAGGTATGGCGAGCAGTACTTC.

The gene calls are TRBV27 and TRBJ2-1, with 8 bases fitting TRBD1. The germline V gene encodes CDR1 MNHEY and CDR2 SMNVEV (reference sequence). V lost 2 bases to trimming and J lost 7 bases; unmatched junction nucleotides: 4. CDR3 length: 14 residues. As DNA, the CDR3 is TGTGCCAGCAGTTTACGGACAGGGTGGAATGAGCAGTTCTTC. Translation: CASSLRTGWNEQFF.

This clone was counted a few times. The chain couples TRBV11-3 to TRBJ2-7, with 13 positions matching TRBD2. The CDR3 has 14 residues. Germline lookup yields CDR1 SGHNT and CDR2 YENEEA. The J segment lost 5 bases and the V segment lost 4 bases, leaving 2 bases of the junction unmatched. CDR3 DNA: TGTGCCAGCAGCTCCGGACTAGCGGGAGACGAGCAGTACTTC. This sequence encodes CASSSGLAGDEQYF.

CDR3 amino acids: CASSIQGGRNQPQHF. In nucleotides, the CDR3 is TGTGCCAGTAGTATACAGGGTGGCAGGAATCAGCCCCAGCATTTT. The chain couples TRBV19 to TRBJ1-5, with D possibly TRBD1 on 5 matching bases. The germline V and J ends were trimmed by 2 bases and 4 bases, with 12 bases remaining between them. The CDR3 sequence is 15 residues long. The germline V gene encodes CDR1 LNHDA and CDR2 SQIVND (reference sequence).

This chain uses TRBV19 with TRBJ2-2; 7 nucleotides line up with TRBD1. The CDR3 spans 15 residues. The V gene end was trimmed by 5 bases and the J gene end by 0 bases; junction bases not matched to a gene: 3. Germline V gene lookup returns CDR1 LNHDA and CDR2 SQIVND (reference sequence). The CDR3 sequence is CASSVTGANTGELFF. CDR3 sequence (DNA): TGTGCCAGTAGTGTAACAGGGGCGAACACCGGGGAGCTGTTTTTT.

The chain joins TRBV7-8 to TRBJ2-7; D ambiguous. The germline V gene has CDR1 SGHVS and CDR2 FQNEAQ. Between the trimmed V and J ends, which lost 5 bases and 4 bases, there was a span of 12 bases. The CDR3 covers 13 residues. The CDR3 protein is CASSVLGSYEQYF. CDR3 nucleotides: TGTGCCAGCAGCGTCCTAGGCTCATACGAGCAGTACTTC.

In DNA, the CDR3 is TGCGCCAGCAGCTCCGGGACTAACTATGGCTACACCTTC. Protein sequence: CASSSGTNYGYTF. V usage is TRBV5-1 and J usage is TRBJ1-2; D is uncertain. Trimming removed 3 bases from V and 0 bases from J, with 6 bases in between. From germline, CDR1 is SGHRS and CDR2 YFSETQ. This CDR3 comprises 13 residues.

This chain links TRBV6-5 with TRBJ2-1; possibly TRBD2 for D (5 bases). The germline V gene encodes CDR1 MNHEY and CDR2 SVGAGI. This CDR3 has 11 residues. V lost 5 bases, J lost 9 bases, and 8 bases lay in between. The DNA for the CDR3 is TGTGCCAGCAGTGATGGAGGTGAGCAGTTCTTC. It encodes CASSDGGEQFF.

The chain has TRBV28 and TRBJ1-5; tentative D call: TRBD1 (5 bases). The V and J ends lost 3 bases and 4 bases respectively, with 10 bases between them. CDR3 length: 14 amino acids. Germline CDR1 and CDR2: MDHEN and SYDVKM. CDR3 DNA sequence: TGTGCCAGCAGTTTTTTAGGGGCAAATCAGCCCCAGCATTTT. Amino acids: CASSFLGANQPQHF.

This chain uses TRBV28 with TRBJ2-7; D unresolved. The V gene's germline CDR1 is MDHEN and CDR2 SYDVKM. The CDR3 sequence is 12 residues long. Between the trimmed V and J ends, which lost 6 bases and 6 bases, there was a span of 12 bases. In nucleotides, the CDR3 is TGTGCCAGCAGGATTCCTGAGTCCGAGCAGTACTTC. Its protein is CASRIPESEQYF.

This clone has just a few counts. This sequence joins TRBV9 and TRBJ2-2; D uncertain. Looked up from germline, CDR1 is SGDLS and CDR2 is YYNGEE. V was clipped by 4 bases and J by 3 bases, with 16 bases between them. This CDR3 contains 16 residues. CDR3 sequence: CASSLTSHYHTGELFF. For the CDR3, the DNA is TGTGCCAGCAGCTTGACCTCCCACTACCACACCGGGGAGCTGTTTTTT.

J is TRBJ2-1 and V is TRBV7-6; D uncertain. The CDR3 totals 19 residues. CDR1 SGHVS and CDR2 FNYEAQ come from the germline V gene. V lost 3 bases and J lost 2, with 23 bases in between. The CDR3 spells CASSLLVALVRVAYNEQFF. CDR3 in DNA: TGTGCCAGCAGCTTGCTCGTTGCCCTAGTTCGGGTTGCCTACAATGAGCAGTTCTTC.

This clone has a single count. The gene calls are TRBV7-2 and TRBJ2-3; 10 bases fit TRBD2. The germline V gene has CDR1 SGHTA and CDR2 FQGNSA. V dropped 1 base and J dropped 6; count of bases not matched to a gene: 13. There are 18 residues in the CDR3. In nucleotides, the CDR3 is TGTGCCAGCAGCTTAGGAGGGGGGTTAGCGGGAGGTGGGGATACGCAGTATTTT. Amino acids: CASSLGGGLAGGGDTQYF. Combining the CDR3 with reference TRBV7-2 and TRBJ2-3 gives the whole variable domain GAGVSQSPSNKVTEKGKDVELRCDPISGHTALYWYRQSLGQGLEFLIYFQGNSAPDKSGLPSDRFSAERTGGSVSTLTIQRTQQEDSAVYLCASSLGGGLAGGGDTQYFGPGTRLTVL.